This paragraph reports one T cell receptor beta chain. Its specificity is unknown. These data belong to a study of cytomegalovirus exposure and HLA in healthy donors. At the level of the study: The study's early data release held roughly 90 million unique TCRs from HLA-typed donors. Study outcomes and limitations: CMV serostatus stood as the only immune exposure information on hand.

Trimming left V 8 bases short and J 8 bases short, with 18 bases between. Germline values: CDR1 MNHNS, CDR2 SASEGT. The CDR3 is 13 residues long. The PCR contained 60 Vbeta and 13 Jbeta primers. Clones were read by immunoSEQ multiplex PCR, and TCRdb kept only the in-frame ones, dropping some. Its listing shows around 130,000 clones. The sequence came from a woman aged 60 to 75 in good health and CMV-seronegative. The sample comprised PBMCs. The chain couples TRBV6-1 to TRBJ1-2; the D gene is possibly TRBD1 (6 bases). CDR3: CASGLKGVRGYTF. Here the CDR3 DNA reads TGTGCCAGCGGTTTAAAGGGGGTACGGGGCTACACCTTC.